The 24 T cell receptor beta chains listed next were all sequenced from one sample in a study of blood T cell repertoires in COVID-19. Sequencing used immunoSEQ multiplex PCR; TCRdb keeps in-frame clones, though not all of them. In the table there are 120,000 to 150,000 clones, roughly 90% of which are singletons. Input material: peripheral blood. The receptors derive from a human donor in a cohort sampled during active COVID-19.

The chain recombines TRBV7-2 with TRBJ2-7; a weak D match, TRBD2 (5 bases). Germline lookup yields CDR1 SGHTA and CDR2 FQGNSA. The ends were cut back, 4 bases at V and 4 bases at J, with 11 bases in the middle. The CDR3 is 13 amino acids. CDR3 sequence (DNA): TGTGCCAGCAGCTCCACCGGGATTTACGAGCAGTACTTC. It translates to CASSSTGIYEQYF. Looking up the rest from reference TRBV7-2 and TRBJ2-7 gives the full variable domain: GAGVSQSPSNKVTEKGKDVELRCDPISGHTALYWYRQSLGQGLEFLIYFQGNSAPDKSGLPSDRFSAERTGGSVSTLTIQRTQQEDSAVYLCASSSTGIYEQYFGPGTRLTVT.

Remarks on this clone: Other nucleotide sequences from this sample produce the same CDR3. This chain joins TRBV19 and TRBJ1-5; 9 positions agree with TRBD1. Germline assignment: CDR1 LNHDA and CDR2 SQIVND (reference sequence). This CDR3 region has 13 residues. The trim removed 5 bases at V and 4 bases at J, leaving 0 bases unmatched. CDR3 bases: TGTGCCAGTAGTGACAGGGGGAATCAGCCCCAGCATTTT. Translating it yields CASSDRGNQPQHF.

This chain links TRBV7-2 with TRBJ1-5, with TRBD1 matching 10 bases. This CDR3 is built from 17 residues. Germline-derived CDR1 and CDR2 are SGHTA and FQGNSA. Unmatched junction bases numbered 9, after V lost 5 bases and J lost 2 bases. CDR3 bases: TGTGCCAGCAGCCCCGAAGACAGGGGGCGAGGCAATCAGCCCCAGCATTTT. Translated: CASSPEDRGRGNQPQHF.

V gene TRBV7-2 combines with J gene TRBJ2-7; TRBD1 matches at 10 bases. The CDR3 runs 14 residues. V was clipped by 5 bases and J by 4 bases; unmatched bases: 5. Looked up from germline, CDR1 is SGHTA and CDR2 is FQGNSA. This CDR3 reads CASSQDRGRYEQYF. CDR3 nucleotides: TGTGCCAGCAGCCAGGACAGGGGGAGGTACGAGCAGTACTTC. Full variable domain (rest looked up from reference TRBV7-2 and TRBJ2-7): GAGVSQSPSNKVTEKGKDVELRCDPISGHTALYWYRQSLGQGLEFLIYFQGNSAPDKSGLPSDRFSAERTGGSVSTLTIQRTQQEDSAVYLCASSQDRGRYEQYFGPGTRLTVT.

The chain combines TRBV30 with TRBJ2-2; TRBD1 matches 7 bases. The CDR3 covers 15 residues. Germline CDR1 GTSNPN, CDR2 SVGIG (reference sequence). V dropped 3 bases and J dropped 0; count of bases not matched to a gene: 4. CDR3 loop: CAWSRGQANTGELFF. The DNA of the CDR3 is TGTGCCTGGAGCCGCGGACAGGCGAACACCGGGGAGCTGTTTTTT.

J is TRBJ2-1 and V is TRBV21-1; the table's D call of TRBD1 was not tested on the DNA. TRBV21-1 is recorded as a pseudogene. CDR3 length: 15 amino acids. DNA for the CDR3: TGTGCCAGCCTTGCTGCGGGACAGGGCTACAATGAGCAGTTCTTC. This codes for CASLAAGQGYNEQFF.

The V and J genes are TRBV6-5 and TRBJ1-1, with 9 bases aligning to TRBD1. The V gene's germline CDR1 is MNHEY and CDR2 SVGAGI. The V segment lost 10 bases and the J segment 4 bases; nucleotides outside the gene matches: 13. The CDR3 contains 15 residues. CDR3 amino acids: CATLSRDRVSTEAFF. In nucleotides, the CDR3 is TGTGCCACCTTGTCCCGGGACAGGGTAAGCACTGAAGCTTTCTTT.

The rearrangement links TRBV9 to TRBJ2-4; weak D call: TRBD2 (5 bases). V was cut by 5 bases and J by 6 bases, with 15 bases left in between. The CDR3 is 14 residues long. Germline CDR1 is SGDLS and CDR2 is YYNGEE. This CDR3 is CASSVRTEGNIQYF. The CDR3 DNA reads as TGTGCCAGCAGTGTTAGGACCGAGGGAAACATTCAGTACTTC.

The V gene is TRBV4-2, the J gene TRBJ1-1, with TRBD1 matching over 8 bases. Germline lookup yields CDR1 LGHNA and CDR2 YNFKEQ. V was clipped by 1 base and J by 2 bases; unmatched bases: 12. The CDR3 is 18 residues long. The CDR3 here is CASSQGEAGGASNTEAFF. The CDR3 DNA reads TGTGCCAGCAGCCAAGGGGAGGCAGGGGGCGCGAGTAACACTGAAGCTTTCTTT.

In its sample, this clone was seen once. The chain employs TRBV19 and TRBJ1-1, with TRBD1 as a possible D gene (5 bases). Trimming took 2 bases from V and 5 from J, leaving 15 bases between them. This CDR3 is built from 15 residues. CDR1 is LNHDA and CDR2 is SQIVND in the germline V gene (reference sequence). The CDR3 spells CASSIYSPGFTEAFF. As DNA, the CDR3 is TGTGCCAGTAGTATATACTCCCCAGGGTTTACTGAAGCTTTCTTT. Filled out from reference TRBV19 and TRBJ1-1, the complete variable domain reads DGGITQSPKYLFRKEGQNVTLSCEQNLNHDAMYWYRQDPGQGLRLIYYSQIVNDFQKGDIAEGYSVSREKKESFPLTVTSAQKNPTAFYLCASSIYSPGFTEAFFGQGTRLTVV.

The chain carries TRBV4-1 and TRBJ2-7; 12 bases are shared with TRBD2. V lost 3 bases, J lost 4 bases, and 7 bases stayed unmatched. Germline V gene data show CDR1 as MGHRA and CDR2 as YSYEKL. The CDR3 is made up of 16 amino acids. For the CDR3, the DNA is TGCGCCAGCAGCCAGCGACTAGCGGGGGAACCATACGAGCAGTACTTC. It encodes CASSQRLAGEPYEQYF.

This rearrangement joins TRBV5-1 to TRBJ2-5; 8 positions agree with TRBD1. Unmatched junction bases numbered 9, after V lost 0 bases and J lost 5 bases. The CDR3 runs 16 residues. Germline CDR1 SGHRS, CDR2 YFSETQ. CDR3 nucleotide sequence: TGCGCCAGCAGCTTGGCCTGGCAGGGGGCAGGGGAGACCCAGTACTTC. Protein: CASSLAWQGAGETQYF.

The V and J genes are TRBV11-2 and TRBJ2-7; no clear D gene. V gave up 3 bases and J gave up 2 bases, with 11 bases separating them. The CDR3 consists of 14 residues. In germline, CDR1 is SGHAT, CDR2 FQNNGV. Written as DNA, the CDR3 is TGTGCCAGCAGCTTCGAGGTCATCCCCTACGAGCAGTACTTC. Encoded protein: CASSFEVIPYEQYF.

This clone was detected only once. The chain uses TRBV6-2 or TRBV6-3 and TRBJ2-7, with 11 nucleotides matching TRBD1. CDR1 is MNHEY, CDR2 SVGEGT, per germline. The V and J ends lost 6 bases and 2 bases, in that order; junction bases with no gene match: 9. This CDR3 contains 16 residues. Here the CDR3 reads CASSSIGTGGTYEQYF. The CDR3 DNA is TGTGCCAGCAGCTCGATCGGGACAGGGGGAACCTACGAGCAGTACTTC.

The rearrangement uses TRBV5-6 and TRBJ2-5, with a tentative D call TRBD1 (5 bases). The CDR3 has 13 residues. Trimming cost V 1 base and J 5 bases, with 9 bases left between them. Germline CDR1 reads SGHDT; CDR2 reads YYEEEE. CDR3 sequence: CASSLSGRETQYF. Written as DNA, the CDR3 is TGTGCCAGCAGCTTGTCAGGGCGGGAGACCCAGTACTTC.

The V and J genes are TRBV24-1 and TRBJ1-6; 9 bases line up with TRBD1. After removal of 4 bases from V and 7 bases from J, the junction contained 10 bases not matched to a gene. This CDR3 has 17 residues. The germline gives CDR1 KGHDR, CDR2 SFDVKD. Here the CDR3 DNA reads TGTGCCACCAGTGAATGGGAAACGGGACAGGGCAATTCACCCCTCCACTTT. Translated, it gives CATSEWETGQGNSPLHF.

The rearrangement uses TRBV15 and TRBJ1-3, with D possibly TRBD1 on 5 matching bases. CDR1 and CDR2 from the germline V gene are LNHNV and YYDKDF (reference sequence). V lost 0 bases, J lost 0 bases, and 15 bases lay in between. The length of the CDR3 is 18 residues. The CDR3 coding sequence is TGTGCCACCAGCAGAGATTCTCCGAGACAGATCTCTGGAAACACCATATATTTT. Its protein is CATSRDSPRQISGNTIYF.

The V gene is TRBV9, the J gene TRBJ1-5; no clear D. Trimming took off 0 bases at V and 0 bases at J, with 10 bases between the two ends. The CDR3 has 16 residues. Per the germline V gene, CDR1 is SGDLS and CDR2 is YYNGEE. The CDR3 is CASSVDGSYSNQPQHF. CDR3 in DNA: TGTGCCAGCAGCGTAGATGGGAGTTATAGCAATCAGCCCCAGCATTTT.

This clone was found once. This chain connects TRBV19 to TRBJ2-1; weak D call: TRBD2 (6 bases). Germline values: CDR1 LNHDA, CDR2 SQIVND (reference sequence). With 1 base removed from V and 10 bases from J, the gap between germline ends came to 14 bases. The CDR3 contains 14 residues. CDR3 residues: CASSIGGGGVEQFF. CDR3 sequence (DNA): TGTGCCAGTAGTATAGGGGGTGGAGGGGTAGAGCAGTTCTTC. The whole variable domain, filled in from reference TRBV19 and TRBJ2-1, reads DGGITQSPKYLFRKEGQNVTLSCEQNLNHDAMYWYRQDPGQGLRLIYYSQIVNDFQKGDIAEGYSVSREKKESFPLTVTSAQKNPTAFYLCASSIGGGGVEQFFGPGTRLTVL.

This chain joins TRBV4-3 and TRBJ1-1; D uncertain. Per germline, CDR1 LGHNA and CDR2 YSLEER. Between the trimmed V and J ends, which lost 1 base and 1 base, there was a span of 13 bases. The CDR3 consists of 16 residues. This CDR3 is CASSQGAGRANTEAFF. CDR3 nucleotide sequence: TGCGCCAGCAGCCAAGGAGCCGGGAGGGCGAACACTGAAGCTTTCTTT.

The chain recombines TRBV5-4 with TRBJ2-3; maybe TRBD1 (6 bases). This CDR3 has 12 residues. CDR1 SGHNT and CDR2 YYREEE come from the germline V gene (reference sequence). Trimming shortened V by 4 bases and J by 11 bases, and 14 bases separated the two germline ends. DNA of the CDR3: TGTGCCAGCAGCCTGAGGACAGAGCTGCAGTATTTT. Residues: CASSLRTELQYF.

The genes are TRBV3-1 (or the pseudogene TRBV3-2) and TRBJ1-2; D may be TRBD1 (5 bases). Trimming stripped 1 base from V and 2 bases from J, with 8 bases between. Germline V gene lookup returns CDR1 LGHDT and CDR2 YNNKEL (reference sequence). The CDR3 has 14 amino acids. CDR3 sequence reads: CASSQGRVNYGYTF. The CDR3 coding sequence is TGTGCCAGCAGCCAAGGCAGGGTCAACTATGGCTACACCTTC.

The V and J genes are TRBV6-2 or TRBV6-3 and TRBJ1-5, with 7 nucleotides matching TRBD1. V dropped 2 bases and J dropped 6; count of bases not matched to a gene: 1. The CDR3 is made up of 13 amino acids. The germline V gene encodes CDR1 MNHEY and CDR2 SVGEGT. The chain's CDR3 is CASSYAGGQPQHF. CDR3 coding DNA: TGTGCCAGCAGTTACGCAGGGGGTCAGCCCCAGCATTTT.

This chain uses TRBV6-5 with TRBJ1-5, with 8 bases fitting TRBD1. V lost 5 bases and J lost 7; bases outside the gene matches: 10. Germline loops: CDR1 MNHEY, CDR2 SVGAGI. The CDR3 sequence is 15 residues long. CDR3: CASSHRGGSAQPQHF. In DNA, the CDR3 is TGTGCCAGCAGTCACAGGGGGGGCTCAGCCCAGCCCCAGCATTTT.